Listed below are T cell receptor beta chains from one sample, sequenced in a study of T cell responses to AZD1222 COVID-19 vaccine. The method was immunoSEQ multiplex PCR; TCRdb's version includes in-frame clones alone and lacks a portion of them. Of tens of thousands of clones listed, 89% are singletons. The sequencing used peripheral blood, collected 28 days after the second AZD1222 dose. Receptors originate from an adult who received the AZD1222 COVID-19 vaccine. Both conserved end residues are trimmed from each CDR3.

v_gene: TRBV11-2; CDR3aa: ASSLASYHNEQF
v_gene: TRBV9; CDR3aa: ASSVHSGTGDFTEAF
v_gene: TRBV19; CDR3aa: ASSITWAANTGELF
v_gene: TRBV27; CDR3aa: ASSFSRNGETQY
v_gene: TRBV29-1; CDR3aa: SVEVLLTNTEAF
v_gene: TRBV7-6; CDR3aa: ASSLESRYSGNTIY
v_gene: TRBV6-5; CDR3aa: ASSFGLAGDYEQY
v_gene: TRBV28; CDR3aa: ASSLRYEQY
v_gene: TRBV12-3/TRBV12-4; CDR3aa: ASSFGTTEAF
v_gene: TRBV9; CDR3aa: ASSQSDSRSGANVLT
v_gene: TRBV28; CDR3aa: ASSPGGYDGYT
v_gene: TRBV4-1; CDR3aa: ASSPRRLAGSYEQY
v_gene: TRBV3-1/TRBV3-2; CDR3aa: ASSPGGYPYEQY
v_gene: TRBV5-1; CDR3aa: ASHSGVNGYSGNTIY
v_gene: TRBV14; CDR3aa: ASSQGTALYSNQPQH
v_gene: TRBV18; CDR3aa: ASSPGTSSSDEQF
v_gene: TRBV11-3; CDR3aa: ASSLGREGTDTQY
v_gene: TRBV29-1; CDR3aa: SVEPRAGELF
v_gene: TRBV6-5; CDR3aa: ASRVLINEKLF
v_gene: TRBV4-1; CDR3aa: ASSPNVAQPQH
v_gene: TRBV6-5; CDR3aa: ASSPRGRYGYT
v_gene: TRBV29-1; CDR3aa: SVHTERNGYT
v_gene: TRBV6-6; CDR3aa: ASLDLGSGNTIY
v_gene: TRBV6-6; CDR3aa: ASSQGSGYGYT
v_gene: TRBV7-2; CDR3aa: ASSLALAEQYNEQF
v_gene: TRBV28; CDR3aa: ASSPPGQGAAGELF
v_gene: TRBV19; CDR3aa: ASSGQLSGNTIY
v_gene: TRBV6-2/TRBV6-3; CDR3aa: ASSYSIPGLAGNEQY
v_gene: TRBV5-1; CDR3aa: ASSVTGLNTEAF
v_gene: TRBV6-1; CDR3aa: ASSELGGFELF
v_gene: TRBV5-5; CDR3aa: ASSLTGQGNNEKLF
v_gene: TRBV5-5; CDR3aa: ASSSGLAGVYEQY
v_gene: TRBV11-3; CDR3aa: ASSLGRGNEKLF
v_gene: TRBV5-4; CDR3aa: ASSLGLGQETQY
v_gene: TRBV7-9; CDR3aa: ASSLRQGTSYEQY
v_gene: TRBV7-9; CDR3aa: ASSAGYLIQGLGGYT
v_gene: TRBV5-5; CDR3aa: ASRSREAGNTIY
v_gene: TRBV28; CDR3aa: ASTEGSEDEQY
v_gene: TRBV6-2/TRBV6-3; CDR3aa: ASSYVLAGGSYNEQF
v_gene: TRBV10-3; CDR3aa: AISGGTGMNTEAF
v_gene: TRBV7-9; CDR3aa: ASTPGTNGDTQY
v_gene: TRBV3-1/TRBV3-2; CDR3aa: ASSQVPLVWKQGDTQY
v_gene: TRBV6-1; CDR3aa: ASSLAIRAGELF
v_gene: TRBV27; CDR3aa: ASSKRDSEKLF
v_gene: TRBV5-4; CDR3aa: ASSPETGRKTQY
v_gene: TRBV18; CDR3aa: ASSAGATTQGTQY
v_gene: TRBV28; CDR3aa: ASNPGQGNYGYT
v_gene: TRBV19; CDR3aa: ASSMRPQGWGDNEQF
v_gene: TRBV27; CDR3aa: ASSLANEQF
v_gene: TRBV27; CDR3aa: ASSFQGGDQPQH